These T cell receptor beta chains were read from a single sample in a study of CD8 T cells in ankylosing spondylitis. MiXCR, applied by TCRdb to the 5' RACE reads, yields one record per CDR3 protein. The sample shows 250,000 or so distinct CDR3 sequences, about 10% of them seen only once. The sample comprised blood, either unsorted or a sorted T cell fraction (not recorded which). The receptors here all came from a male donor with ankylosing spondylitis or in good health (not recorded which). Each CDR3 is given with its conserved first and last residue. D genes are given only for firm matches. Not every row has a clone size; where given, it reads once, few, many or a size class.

CASSLDPGGDTQYF	TGTGCCAGCAGTTTAGACCCAGGAGGGGATACGCAGTATTTT	.	many	TRBV12-3/TRBV12-4	TRBJ2-3
CSARDAPWTSGRVRYEQYF	TGCAGTGCTAGAGACGCGCCGTGGACTAGCGGGAGGGTGAGGTACGAGCAGTACTTC	TRBD2	many	TRBV20-1	TRBJ2-7
CASHGGQGGGNEQFF	TGTGCCAGCCACGGGGGACAGGGCGGGGGCAATGAGCAGTTCTTC	TRBD1	.	TRBV6-1	TRBJ2-1
CASSLGRWRERVEETQYF	TGTGCCAGCAGCTTAGGGCGGTGGAGGGAACGGGTAGAAGAGACCCAGTACTTC	.	many	TRBV11-1	TRBJ2-5
CASGLTGGTEAFF	TGTGCTAGTGGTTTGACGGGTGGAACTGAAGCTTTCTTT	.	many	TRBV12-5	TRBJ1-1
CSAREGDQPQHF	TGCAGTGCTAGAGAGGGCGATCAGCCCCAGCATTTT	.	many	TRBV20-1	TRBJ1-5
CAISESWGQGNNEQFF	TGTGCCATCAGTGAGTCTTGGGGACAGGGAAACAATGAGCAGTTCTTC	TRBD1	many	TRBV10-3	TRBJ2-1
CASSLVGVWDPYNEQFF	TGCGCCAGCAGCTTGGTGGGGGTGTGGGACCCCTACAATGAGCAGTTCTTC	.	.	TRBV5-1	TRBJ2-1
CASSQTLRGYTEAFF	TGTGCCAGCAGCCAGACTCTCAGGGGATACACTGAAGCTTTCTTT	.	.	TRBV7-9	TRBJ1-1
CSVGQTRNEQFF	TGCAGCGTTGGACAGACCCGCAATGAGCAGTTCTTC	.	many	TRBV29-1	TRBJ2-1
CASSLGVRSGANVLTF	TGTGCCAGCAGTCTGGGGGTTCGCTCTGGGGCCAACGTCCTGACTTTC	.	few	TRBV12-3/TRBV12-4	TRBJ2-6
CASSLGGGAGTDTQYF	TGTGCCAGCAGCTTAGGCGGGGGGGCTGGCACAGATACGCAGTATTTT	TRBD2	many	TRBV11-2	TRBJ2-3
CSANAEGYTDTQYF	TGCAGTGCTAACGCCGAGGGGTACACAGATACGCAGTATTTT	.	.	TRBV20-1	TRBJ2-3
CASSPLPYRVLQETQYF	TGCGCCAGCAGCCCACTCCCGTACCGGGTGTTACAAGAGACCCAGTACTTC	.	many	TRBV5-1	TRBJ2-5
CSALPGNYGYTF	TGCAGCGCCCTTCCGGGAAACTATGGCTACACCTTC	.	few	TRBV29-1	TRBJ1-2
CASSQTKNTGELFF	TGTGCCAGCAGTCAAACCAAGAACACCGGGGAGCTGTTTTTT	.	.	TRBV6-1	TRBJ2-2
CASSRPGQGVSPTHEAFF	TGTGCCAGCAGTAGACCGGGACAGGGGGTCTCCCCCACCCATGAAGCTTTCTTT	TRBD1	.	TRBV6-6	TRBJ1-1
CASSVPHGGNEQFF	TGCGCCAGCTCTGTCCCACACGGGGGCAATGAGCAGTTCTTC	.	many	TRBV5-1	TRBJ2-1
CASSFSVGETQYF	TGTGCCAGCAGTTTCTCGGTGGGCGAGACCCAGTACTTC	.	many	TRBV27	TRBJ2-5
CASSLPAASSYNEQFF	TGCGCCAGCAGCTTGCCAGCGGCTTCCTCCTACAATGAGCAGTTCTTC	.	many	TRBV5-1	TRBJ2-1
CASRGRLSTDTQYF	TGTGCCAGCAGGGGGCGGCTATCCACAGATACGCAGTATTTT	.	.	TRBV6-1	TRBJ2-3
CASSYSTPSQGASTDTQYF	TGTGCCAGCAGTTACTCGACCCCTTCTCAGGGGGCGAGCACAGATACGCAGTATTTT	TRBD1	many	TRBV6-5	TRBJ2-3
CASSPSRYQPQHF	TGTGCCAGCAGCCCCTCCAGGTATCAGCCCCAGCATTTT	.	few	TRBV7-6	TRBJ1-5
CASTTSRDNSPLHF	TGTGCCAGCACCACCAGCAGGGACAATTCACCCCTCCACTTT	.	once	TRBV12-3/TRBV12-4	TRBJ1-6